One sample yielded the 18 T cell receptor beta chains listed below, sequenced in a study of blood T cell repertoires in COVID-19. Assay used: immunoSEQ multiplex PCR; TCRdb lists only in-frame clones, some missing. Altogether 250,000 or so clones are present, about 80% being singletons, with the ten largest covering 3.4%. The sample was PBMCs or T cells enriched from blood (not recorded which). These receptors originate from a man between 45 and 60 years old who had recovered from COVID-19.

The rearrangement joins TRBV19 to TRBJ2-7; 8 nucleotides match TRBD2. Per the germline V gene, CDR1 is LNHDA and CDR2 is SQIVND (reference sequence). The J segment lost 4 bases and the V segment lost 4 bases, leaving 6 bases of the junction unmatched. This CDR3 comprises 14 residues. The CDR3 DNA reads as TGTGCCAGTAGTAATGCGGGAGGCGGATACGAGCAGTACTTC. Its translation: CASSNAGGGYEQYF.

V usage is TRBV6-5 and J usage is TRBJ2-1, with a tentative D call TRBD2 (5 bases). The V gene lost 7 bases and the J gene lost 8 bases, with 15 bases spanning the gap. CDR1 and CDR2 (germline): MNHEY, SVGAGI. CDR3 length: 13 amino acids. The CDR3 sequence is CASNAGNWDEQFF. The CDR3 region has the DNA TGTGCCAGCAACGCCGGGAATTGGGATGAGCAGTTCTTC.

The chain employs TRBV4-2 and TRBJ2-1, with unresolved D. The V end lost 1 base, the J end lost 0 bases, and 4 bases lay between the germline ends. The CDR3 contains 14 residues. Germline V lookup: CDR1 LGHNA, CDR2 YNFKEQ. As DNA, the CDR3 is TGTGCCAGCAGCCAAGCGAGCTCCTACAATGAGCAGTTCTTC. As protein: CASSQASSYNEQFF.

This clone was recorded many times. The chain is built from TRBV5-5 and TRBJ1-1; 8 bases fit TRBD1. Germline V gene lookup returns CDR1 SGHKS and CDR2 YYEKEE (reference sequence). J lost 1 base, V lost 0 bases, and 11 bases had no gene match. The CDR3 consists of 18 residues. Here the CDR3 DNA reads TGTGCCAGCAGCTTGGCGGGGGCAGGGGGCTGGGAGAACACTGAAGCTTTCTTT. It translates to CASSLAGAGGWENTEAFF.

The chain recombines TRBV18 with TRBJ1-1, with 7 bases identical to TRBD1. The CDR3 sequence is 17 residues long. Germline CDR1 reads KGHSH; CDR2 reads LQKENI. Unmatched junction bases numbered 11, after V lost 3 bases and J lost 1 base. Here the CDR3 reads CASSPFISGQQNTEAFF. CDR3 bases: TGTGCCAGCTCACCTTTCATCTCGGGACAGCAGAACACTGAAGCTTTCTTT.

The chain has TRBV29-1 and TRBJ2-5; 8 bases agree with TRBD1. Per germline, CDR1 SQVTM and CDR2 ANQGSEA. The J segment lost 5 bases and the V segment lost 5 bases, leaving 4 bases of the junction unmatched. CDR3 length: 12 residues. The CDR3 here is CSVTRGRETQYF. The CDR3 region has the DNA TGCAGCGTTACCAGGGGGCGGGAGACCCAGTACTTC.

In its sample, this clone was seen once. The chain carries TRBV7-2 and TRBJ2-3; 7 positions agree with TRBD2. Germline trimming cut 3 bases from V and 5 bases from J; bases unmatched to any gene: 5. The CDR3 is 14 residues long. CDR1 SGHTA and CDR2 FQGNSA come from the germline V gene. Written as DNA, the CDR3 is TGTGCCAGCAGCTTTTGGGGGGGAGGAGATACGCAGTATTTT. Its protein product is CASSFWGGGDTQYF.

Concerning this clone itself: A much larger clonotype is one base distant, so this may be a read error. Distinct nucleotide sequences in the sample also encode this CDR3. This chain uses TRBV7-2 with TRBJ2-7; 7 bases fit TRBD2. J was trimmed by 2 bases and V by 1 base; bases with no gene match: 2. Germline CDR1 reads SGHTA; CDR2 reads FQGNSA. The CDR3 is made up of 14 amino acids. The CDR3 sequence: CASSLGGSTYEQYF. The DNA of the CDR3 is TGTGCCAGCAGCTTAGGCGGGAGCACCTACGAGCAGTACTTC.

The chain combines TRBV20-1 with TRBJ1-1; D possibly corresponds to TRBD1 (6 bases). Germline V gene data show CDR1 as DFQATT and CDR2 as SNEGSKA (reference sequence). The CDR3 sequence is 11 residues long. Trimming shortened V by 6 bases and J by 10 bases, and 15 bases separated the two germline ends. The CDR3 DNA reads as TGCAGTGCCAGACAGGTACTTCGAGCTTTCTTT. It specifies CSARQVLRAFF.

The rearrangement links TRBV28 to TRBJ2-7; a possible D gene is TRBD2 (6 bases). CDR3 size: 15 residues. CDR1 is MDHEN and CDR2 is SYDVKM in the germline V gene. Trimming shortened V by 1 base and J by 5 bases, and 15 bases separated the two germline ends. CDR3: CASSLSAGLLNEQYF. Here the CDR3 DNA reads TGTGCCAGCAGTTTATCCGCTGGACTATTAAACGAGCAGTACTTC.

This CDR3 reads CASSHWGRANSPLHF. The DNA of the CDR3 is TGTGCCAGCAGTCATTGGGGCAGGGCCAATTCACCCCTCCACTTT. The chain links TRBV27 to TRBJ1-6; D might be TRBD1 (5 bases). The CDR3 runs to 15 residues. V lost 5 bases to trimming and J lost 7 bases, with 15 bases between them. Looked up from germline, CDR1 is MNHEY and CDR2 is SMNVEV (reference sequence).

This clone appeared once. This rearrangement joins TRBV28 to TRBJ2-5; 9 bases map to TRBD2. Germline CDR1 reads MDHEN; CDR2 reads SYDVKM. V was pared by 10 bases and J by 9 bases, with 15 bases of the junction left unmatched. The CDR3 extends over 14 amino acids. CDR3 bases: TGTGCCACCAGGACTAGCGTGGGGATCTGGGCCCAGTACTTC. It translates to CATRTSVGIWAQYF.

The rearrangement uses TRBV18 and TRBJ2-3; TRBD2 might be the D (6 bases). The V and J ends lost 3 bases and 5 bases respectively, with 12 bases between them. The CDR3 has 14 residues. Looked up from germline, CDR1 is KGHSH and CDR2 is LQKENI. The CDR3 nucleotides read TGTGCCAGCTCACCTACGGGAGCGTTAGATACGCAGTATTTT. Translated: CASSPTGALDTQYF.

The chain employs TRBV24-1 and TRBJ1-1; TRBD1 matches at 7 bases. V was clipped by 5 bases and J by 2 bases; unmatched bases: 7. The CDR3 has 15 residues. Germline assignment: CDR1 KGHDR and CDR2 SFDVKD. CDR3 sequence: CATSATGQINTEAFF. In nucleotides, the CDR3 is TGTGCCACCAGTGCCACGGGACAGATCAACACTGAAGCTTTCTTT.

This chain joins TRBV7-9 and TRBJ2-1; possible D gene TRBD1, 6 bases. Germline V gives CDR1 SEHNR, CDR2 FQNEAQ (reference sequence). The CDR3 length is 14 residues. Trimming stripped 5 bases from V and 9 bases from J, with 17 bases between. The CDR3 spells CASSLIRQAPEQFF. The CDR3 region has the DNA TGTGCCAGCAGCCTAATTCGACAGGCCCCTGAGCAGTTCTTC.

This clone has just a few counts. The chain carries TRBV11-3 and TRBJ1-4, with D uncertain. The V end lost 1 base, the J end lost 3 bases, and 18 bases lay between the germline ends. This CDR3 region has 18 residues. The germline gives CDR1 SGHNT, CDR2 YENEEA. CDR3 region: CASSLGPPRGNANEKLFF. The CDR3 DNA reads TGTGCCAGCAGCTTAGGACCCCCCCGAGGGAATGCTAATGAAAAACTGTTTTTT.

In this sample, this clone turned up once. This rearrangement joins TRBV19 to TRBJ1-1; unclear D gene. V lost 3 bases to trimming and J lost 1 base, with 9 bases between them. The germline gives CDR1 LNHDA, CDR2 SQIVND (reference sequence). The CDR3 is made up of 14 amino acids. This chain's CDR3 is CASSMREANTEAFF. The CDR3 DNA follows: TGTGCCAGTAGTATGAGGGAGGCGAACACTGAAGCTTTCTTT.

The chain has TRBV6-5 and TRBJ2-1, with 8 bases aligning to TRBD1. The CDR3 contains 14 residues. The germline gives CDR1 MNHEY, CDR2 SVGAGI. Germline trimming cut 7 bases from V and 4 bases from J; bases unmatched to any gene: 6. This chain's CDR3 is CASTGQAPYNEQFF. As DNA, the CDR3 is TGTGCCAGCACGGGACAGGCCCCTTACAATGAGCAGTTCTTC.